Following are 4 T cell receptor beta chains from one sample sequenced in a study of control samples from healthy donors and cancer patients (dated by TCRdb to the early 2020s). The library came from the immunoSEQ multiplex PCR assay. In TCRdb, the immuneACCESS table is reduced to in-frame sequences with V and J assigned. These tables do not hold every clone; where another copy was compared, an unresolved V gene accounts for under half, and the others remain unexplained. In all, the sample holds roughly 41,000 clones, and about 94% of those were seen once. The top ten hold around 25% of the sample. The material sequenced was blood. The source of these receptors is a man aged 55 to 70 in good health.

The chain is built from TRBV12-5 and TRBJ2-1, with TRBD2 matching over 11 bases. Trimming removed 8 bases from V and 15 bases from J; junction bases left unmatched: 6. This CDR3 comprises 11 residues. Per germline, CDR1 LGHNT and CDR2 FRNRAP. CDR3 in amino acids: CASTSGSWRFF. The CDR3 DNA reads TGTGCTAGTACTAGCGGGAGCTGGAGGTTCTTC.

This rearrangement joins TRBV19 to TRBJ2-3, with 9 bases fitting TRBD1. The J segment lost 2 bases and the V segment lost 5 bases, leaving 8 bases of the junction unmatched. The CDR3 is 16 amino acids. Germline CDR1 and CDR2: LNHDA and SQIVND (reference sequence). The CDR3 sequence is CASSVNRGLSTDTQYF. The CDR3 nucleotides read TGTGCCAGTAGTGTTAACAGGGGGCTTTCCACAGATACGCAGTATTTT.

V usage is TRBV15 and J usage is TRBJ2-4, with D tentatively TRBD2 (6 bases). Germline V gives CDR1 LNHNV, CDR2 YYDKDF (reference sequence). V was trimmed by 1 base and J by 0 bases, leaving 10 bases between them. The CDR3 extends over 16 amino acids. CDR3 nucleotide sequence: TGTGCCACCAGCAGAGGGGACTCTCTAGCCAAAAACATTCAGTACTTC. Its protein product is CATSRGDSLAKNIQYF.

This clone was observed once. Here the CDR3 reads CASSDRRRGNTEAFF. CDR3 nucleotides: TGTGCCAGCAGTGACCGGAGGAGGGGGAACACTGAAGCTTTCTTT. The chain has TRBV6-1 and TRBJ1-1; D might be TRBD1 (5 bases). V dropped 3 bases and J dropped 1 base, with 12 bases sitting between them. Germline values: CDR1 MNHNS, CDR2 SASEGT. The CDR3 runs to 15 residues.